This T cell receptor (beta chain) originates from a study of CD4 T cell repertoires in COVID-19. Across the study: Relabeled CFSE-low cells, IL-2-expanded for approximately eleven days, met spikes from other coronaviruses.

Sequencing was performed with immunoSEQ multiplex PCR; in TCRdb, only in-frame clones are kept and a portion is missing. The table shows tens of thousands of clones, with around 87% occurring only once. No culture step preceded sequencing of the ex vivo isolated memory T cells. Study-wide results and caveats: Sharing of several most expanded SARS-CoV-2-reactive clonotypes across memory subsets suggested intraclonal diversification.

Germline CDR1 and CDR2: SNHLY and FYNNEI. The V gene end was trimmed by 4 bases and the J gene end by 4 bases; junction bases not matched to a gene: 1. CDR3 length: 13 residues. As regards this clone: Its antigen is currently unknown.

The sequenced sample was central memory CD4+ T cells from blood, obtained before the COVID-19 pandemic. The TCR comes from a human donor who had COVID-19. V gene TRBV2 combines with J gene TRBJ2-3; TRBD1 matches 8 bases. CDR3 region: CASSGQGPDTQYF. CDR3 in DNA: TGTGCCAGCAGTGGACAGGGGCCAGATACGCAGTATTTT.